This T cell receptor beta chain was identified in a study of T-cell reconstitution after alpha-beta-depleted transplantation in children (dated by TCRdb to between 2015 and 2016). With regard to the full study: Using TCR repertoire profiling, the study quantitatively followed how T-cell immune reconstitution unfolded in children after TCRalphabeta/CD19-depleted allogeneic hematopoietic cell transplantation.

This clonotype was picked up many times. Its binding antigen is unknown. The input lacks base qualities; no much larger clone sits a single base away. The receptor library was made with PCR. This sample was sequenced with an Illumina HiSeq 2500. TCR library preparation used molecular barcoding, with unique molecular identifiers applied to normalize quantification of the TCRbeta repertoire. The public reads were reanalyzed by TCRdb: fastp trimming at Q25, MiXCR alignment, in-frame beta chains only. Rows are unified per CDR3 protein, each entry keeping the most common DNA and genes. The table for this sample lists some 250,000 distinct CDR3 sequences; around 12% of them were counted only once. Approximately 2.4% of the sample goes to the ten largest clones. The CDR3 runs 18 residues from the cysteine to the phenylalanine. Here the CDR3 DNA is all that survives: 54 bases in frame from base 1. Trimming accounts for 3 bases at V and 5 bases at J, while the number of junction bases matched to no gene is 15. The germline V gene sets CDR1 to SGHRS and CDR2 to YFSETQ.

The sequence was collected from a human donor who donated a stem cell graft to a child with acute lymphoblastic leukemia. The sequenced sample was PBMCs from the stem cell graft donor, obtained from the stem cell graft. The sequence joins TRBV5-1 to TRBJ2-7, and 12 bases in between align with TRBD2. The CDR3 reads CASSSKLATSGRLDEQYF. The sequenced DNA: TGCGCCAGCAGCTCGAAATTGGCCACTAGCGGGAGGCTAGACGAGCAGTACTTC.